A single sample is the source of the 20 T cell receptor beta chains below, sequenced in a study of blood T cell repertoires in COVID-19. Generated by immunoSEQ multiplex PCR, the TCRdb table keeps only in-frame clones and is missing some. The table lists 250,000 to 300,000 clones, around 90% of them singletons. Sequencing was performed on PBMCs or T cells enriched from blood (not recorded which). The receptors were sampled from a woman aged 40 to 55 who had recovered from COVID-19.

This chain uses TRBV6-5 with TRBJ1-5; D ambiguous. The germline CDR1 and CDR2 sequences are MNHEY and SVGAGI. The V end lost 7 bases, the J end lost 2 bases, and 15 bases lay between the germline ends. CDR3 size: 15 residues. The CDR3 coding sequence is TGTGCCAGCACCGAAGGAATTGGAGGCAATCAGCCCCAGCATTTT. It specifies CASTEGIGGNQPQHF.

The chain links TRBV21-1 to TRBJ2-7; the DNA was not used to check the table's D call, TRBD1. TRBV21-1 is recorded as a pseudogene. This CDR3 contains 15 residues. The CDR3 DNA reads TGTGCCAGCAGCCCCGGTCGACATTGCTCCTACGAGCAGTACTTC. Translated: CASSPGRHCSYEQYF.

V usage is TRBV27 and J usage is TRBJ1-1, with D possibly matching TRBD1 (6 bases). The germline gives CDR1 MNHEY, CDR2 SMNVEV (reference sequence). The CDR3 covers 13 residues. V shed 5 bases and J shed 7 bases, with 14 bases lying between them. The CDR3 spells CASSDYTGFEAFF. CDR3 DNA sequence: TGTGCCAGCAGTGACTATACAGGGTTTGAAGCTTTCTTT.

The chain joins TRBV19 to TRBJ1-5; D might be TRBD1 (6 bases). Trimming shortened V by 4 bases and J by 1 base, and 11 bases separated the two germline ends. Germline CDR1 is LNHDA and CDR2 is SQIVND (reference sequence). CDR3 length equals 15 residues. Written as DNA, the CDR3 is TGTGCCAGTAGTAGGGGACAACGGAGCAATCAGCCCCAGCATTTT. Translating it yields CASSRGQRSNQPQHF. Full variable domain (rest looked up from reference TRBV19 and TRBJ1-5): DGGITQSPKYLFRKEGQNVTLSCEQNLNHDAMYWYRQDPGQGLRLIYYSQIVNDFQKGDIAEGYSVSREKKESFPLTVTSAQKNPTAFYLCASSRGQRSNQPQHFGDGTRLSIL.

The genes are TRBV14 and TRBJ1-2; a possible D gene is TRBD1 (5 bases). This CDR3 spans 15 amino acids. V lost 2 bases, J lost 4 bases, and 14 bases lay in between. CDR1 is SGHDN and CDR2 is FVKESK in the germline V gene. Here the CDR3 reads CASSQYQQVRYGYTF. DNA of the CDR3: TGTGCCAGCAGCCAATACCAACAGGTCCGCTATGGCTACACCTTC.

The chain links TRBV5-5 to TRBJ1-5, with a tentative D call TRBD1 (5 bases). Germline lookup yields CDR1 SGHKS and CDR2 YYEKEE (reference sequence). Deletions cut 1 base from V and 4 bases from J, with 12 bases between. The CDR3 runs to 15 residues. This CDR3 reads CASSLMMGPNQPQHF. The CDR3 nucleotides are TGTGCCAGCAGCTTGATGATGGGGCCGAATCAGCCCCAGCATTTT.

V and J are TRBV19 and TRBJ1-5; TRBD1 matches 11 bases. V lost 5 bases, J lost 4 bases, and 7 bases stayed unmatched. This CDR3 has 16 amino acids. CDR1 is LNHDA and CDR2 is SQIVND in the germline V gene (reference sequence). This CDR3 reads CASSPTGTGGNQPQHF. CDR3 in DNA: TGTGCCAGTAGTCCTACCGGGACAGGGGGAAATCAGCCCCAGCATTTT.

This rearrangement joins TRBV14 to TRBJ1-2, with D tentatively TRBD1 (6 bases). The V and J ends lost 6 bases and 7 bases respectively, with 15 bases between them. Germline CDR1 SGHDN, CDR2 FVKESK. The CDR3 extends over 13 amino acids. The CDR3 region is CASSQTGGPGYTF. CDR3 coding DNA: TGTGCCAGCAGTCAGACCGGGGGGCCTGGCTACACCTTC.

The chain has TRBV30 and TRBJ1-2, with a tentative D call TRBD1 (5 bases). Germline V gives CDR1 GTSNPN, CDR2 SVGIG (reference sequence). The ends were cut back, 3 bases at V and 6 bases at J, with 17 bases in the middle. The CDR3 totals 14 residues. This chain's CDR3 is CAWRQPAGWHGYTF. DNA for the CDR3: TGTGCCTGGAGGCAGCCAGCAGGGTGGCATGGCTACACCTTC.

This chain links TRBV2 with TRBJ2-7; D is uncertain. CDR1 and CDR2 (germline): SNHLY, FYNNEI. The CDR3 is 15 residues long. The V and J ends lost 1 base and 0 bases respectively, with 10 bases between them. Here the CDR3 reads CASSEGSEFSYEQYF. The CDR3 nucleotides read TGTGCCAGCAGTGAAGGGAGCGAATTCTCCTACGAGCAGTACTTC.

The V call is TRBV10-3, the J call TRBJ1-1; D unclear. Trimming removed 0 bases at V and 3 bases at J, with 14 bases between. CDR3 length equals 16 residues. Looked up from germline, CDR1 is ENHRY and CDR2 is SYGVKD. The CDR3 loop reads CAISESGTAEDTEAFF. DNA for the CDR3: TGTGCCATCAGTGAGTCGGGCACAGCGGAGGACACTGAAGCTTTCTTT.

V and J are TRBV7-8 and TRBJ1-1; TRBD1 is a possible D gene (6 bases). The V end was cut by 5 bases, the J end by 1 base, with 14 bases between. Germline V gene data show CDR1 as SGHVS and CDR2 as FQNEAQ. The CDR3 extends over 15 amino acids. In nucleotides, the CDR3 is TGTGCCAGCAGCGCCCGGGACACCTGGAACACTGAAGCTTTCTTT. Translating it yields CASSARDTWNTEAFF.

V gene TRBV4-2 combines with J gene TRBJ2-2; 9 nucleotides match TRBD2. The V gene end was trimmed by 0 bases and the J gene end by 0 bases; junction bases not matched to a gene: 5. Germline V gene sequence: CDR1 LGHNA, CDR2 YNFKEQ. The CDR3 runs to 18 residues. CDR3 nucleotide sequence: TGTGCCAGCAGCCAAGATACGTGGACTAGCGCGAACACCGGGGAGCTGTTTTTT. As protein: CASSQDTWTSANTGELFF.

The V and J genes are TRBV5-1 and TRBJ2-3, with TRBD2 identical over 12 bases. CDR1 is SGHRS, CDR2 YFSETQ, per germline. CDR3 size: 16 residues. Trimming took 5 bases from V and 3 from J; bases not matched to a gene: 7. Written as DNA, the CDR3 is TGCGCCAGCAGGAGGGTGACTAGCGGGAGAACAGATACGCAGTATTTT. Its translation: CASRRVTSGRTDTQYF.

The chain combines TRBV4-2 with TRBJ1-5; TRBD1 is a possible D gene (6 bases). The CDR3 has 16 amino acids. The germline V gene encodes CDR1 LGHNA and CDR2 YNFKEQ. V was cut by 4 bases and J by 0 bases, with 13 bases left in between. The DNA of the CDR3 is TGTGCCAGCAGCCTACAGGGACCCTATAGCAATCAGCCCCAGCATTTT. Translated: CASSLQGPYSNQPQHF.

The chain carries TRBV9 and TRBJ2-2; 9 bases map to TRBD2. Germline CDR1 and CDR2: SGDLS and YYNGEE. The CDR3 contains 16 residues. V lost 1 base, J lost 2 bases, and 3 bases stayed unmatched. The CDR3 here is CASSVSGRPNTGELFF. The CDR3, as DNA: TGTGCCAGCAGCGTAAGCGGGAGGCCTAACACCGGGGAGCTGTTTTTT.

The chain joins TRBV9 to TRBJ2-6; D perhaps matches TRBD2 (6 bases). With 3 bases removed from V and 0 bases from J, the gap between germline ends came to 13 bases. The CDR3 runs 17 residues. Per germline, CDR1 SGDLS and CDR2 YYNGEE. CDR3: CASSATGGSSGANVLTF. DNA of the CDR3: TGTGCCAGCAGCGCAACCGGGGGTAGCTCTGGGGCCAACGTCCTGACTTTC.

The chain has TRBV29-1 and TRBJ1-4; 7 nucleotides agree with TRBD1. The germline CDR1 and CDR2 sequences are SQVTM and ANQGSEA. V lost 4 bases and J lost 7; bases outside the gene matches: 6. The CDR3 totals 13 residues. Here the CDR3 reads CSVGGTAGEKLFF. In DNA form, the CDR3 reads TGCAGCGTTGGAGGGACAGCCGGTGAAAAACTGTTTTTT. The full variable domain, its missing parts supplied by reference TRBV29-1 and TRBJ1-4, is SAVISQKPSRDICQRGTSLTIQCQVDSQVTMMFWYRQQPGQSLTLIATANQGSEATYESGFVIDKFPISRPNLTFSTLTVSNMSPEDSSIYLCSVGGTAGEKLFFGSGTQLSVL.

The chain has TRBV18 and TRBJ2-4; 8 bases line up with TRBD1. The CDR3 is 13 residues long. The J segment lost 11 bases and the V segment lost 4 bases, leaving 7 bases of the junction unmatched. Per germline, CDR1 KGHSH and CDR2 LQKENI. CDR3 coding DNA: TGTGCCAGCTCACAGAAGACAGGGGAACTTCAGTACTTC. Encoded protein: CASSQKTGELQYF.

CDR3 region: CACQGGNTIYF. In DNA form, the CDR3 reads TGTGCCTGTCAGGGTGGAAACACCATATATTTT. V is TRBV30 and J is TRBJ1-3; possible D gene TRBD1, 5 bases. Germline loops: CDR1 GTSNPN, CDR2 SVGIG (reference sequence). The V and J ends lost 6 bases and 3 bases respectively, with 6 bases between them. This CDR3 has 11 amino acids.